Below, one T cell receptor beta chain is given with its context. This sample stems from a study of blood T cell repertoires in COVID-19. Study-wide background: Whether acute or convalescent, the COVID-19 samples came from the United States, Italy and Spain. Nucleic acid was either cDNA or gDNA, and it came from T cells, B-cell-depleted T cells, or PBMCs.

In germline, CDR1 is SGHAT, CDR2 FQNNGV. Trimming stripped 8 bases from V and 6 bases from J, with 22 bases between. There are 16 residues in the CDR3. Seattle participants joined during active infection and were tracked over time. Original methodology: Reference gene primer amplification in the assay estimated nucleated cell counts. Clones were sequenced by immunoSEQ multiplex PCR, and TCRdb holds only the in-frame ones, with some missing. V, J and clone size derive from that table, while D and trimming were established from the DNA sequence. The sample shows about 440,000 clones, approximately 88% of them seen only once.

The receptor's source is a woman aged 45-59 years with COVID-19, enrolled during active disease. This chain uses TRBV11-2 with TRBJ1-4; D remains unclear. The specimen was peripheral blood. The CDR3 region has the DNA TGTGCCAGCTCGTCTTTGGACCCTCGAGGGTATGAAAAACTGTTTTTT. Translation gives CASSSLDPRGYEKLFF.